Shown below are 13 T cell receptor beta chains from a single sample sequenced in a study of blood T cell repertoires in COVID-19. The data were produced by immunoSEQ multiplex PCR, yet TCRdb's version contains in-frame clones alone and is incomplete. Of a few hundred thousand clones in the sample, 85% are singletons; the top ten hold 3% to 4%. Sequenced material: peripheral blood. The receptor source for this set is a woman under 30 with acute or convalescent COVID-19.

The gene calls are TRBV6-5 and TRBJ1-1; a weak D match, TRBD1 (5 bases). The CDR3 is 13 residues long. Trimming took 5 bases from V and 0 from J, leaving 7 bases between them. Germline V gene lookup returns CDR1 MNHEY and CDR2 SVGAGI. In nucleotides, the CDR3 is TGTGCCAGCAGTCCCAGGGTGAACACTGAAGCTTTCTTT. It codes for CASSPRVNTEAFF.

The rearrangement joins TRBV27 to TRBJ2-5, with D possibly being TRBD1 (5 bases). This CDR3 contains 14 residues. Germline CDR1 and CDR2: MNHEY and SMNVEV (reference sequence). V lost 6 bases and J lost 5, with 16 bases in between. In DNA form, the CDR3 reads TGTGCCAGCAGCCGCGGACATTCATGGGAGACCCAGTACTTC. Its protein is CASSRGHSWETQYF.

This chain links TRBV5-1 with TRBJ1-2; D call uncertain. V lost 0 bases to trimming and J lost 2 bases, with 8 bases between them. Looked up from germline, CDR1 is SGHRS and CDR2 is YFSETQ. The CDR3 contains 14 residues. The CDR3 DNA is TGCGCCAGCAGCTTGGGACACAAGAACTATGGCTACACCTTC. It codes for CASSLGHKNYGYTF.

This sequence joins TRBV5-1 and TRBJ1-2; a possible D gene is TRBD1 (5 bases). There are 14 residues in the CDR3. V dropped 4 bases and J dropped 3 bases, with 13 bases sitting between them. The V gene's germline CDR1 is SGHRS and CDR2 YFSETQ. The CDR3 reads CASSEGEGDYGYTF. DNA for the CDR3: TGCGCCAGCAGCGAAGGGGAGGGAGACTATGGCTACACCTTC.

The DNA for the CDR3 is TGCGCCAGCAGCCAAGGGACAGGGGGTAATTCACCCCTCCACTTT. Amino acid sequence: CASSQGTGGNSPLHF. The chain couples TRBV5-1 to TRBJ1-6; TRBD1 aligns across 11 bases. The germline V gene encodes CDR1 SGHRS and CDR2 YFSETQ. V shed 4 bases and J 6 bases; nucleotides not matched to a gene: 3. CDR3 length equals 15 residues.

V and J are TRBV7-3 and TRBJ2-5; D unclear. CDR3 length: 13 residues. Germline loops: CDR1 SGHTA, CDR2 FQGTGA. V was trimmed by 5 bases and J by 2 bases, leaving 9 bases between them. CDR3 DNA sequence: TGTGCCAGCAGCCTTACCCGGCAAGAGACCCAGTACTTC. Translation: CASSLTRQETQYF. Together with reference TRBV7-3 and TRBJ2-5, the CDR3 gives the full variable domain: GAGVSQTPSNKVTEKGKYVELRCDPISGHTALYWYRQSLGQGPEFLIYFQGTGAADDSGLPNDRFFAVRPEGSVSTLKIQRTERGDSAVYLCASSLTRQETQYFGPGTRLLVL.

This clone has just a few counts. The chain employs TRBV9 and TRBJ1-3, with 9 bases aligning to TRBD1. Losses at the gene ends were 3 bases for V and 2 bases for J; bases not matched to a gene: 12. The germline V gene has CDR1 SGDLS and CDR2 YYNGEE. This CDR3 comprises 18 residues. CDR3 protein: CASSGRTWDREAGNTIYF. For the CDR3, the DNA is TGTGCCAGCAGCGGGCGTACCTGGGACAGGGAAGCTGGAAACACCATATATTTT.

The CDR3: CASSVGLAGGDEQYF. The CDR3 coding sequence is TGTGCCAGCAGTGTTGGACTAGCGGGAGGGGACGAGCAGTACTTC. The genes are TRBV28 and TRBJ2-7, with TRBD2 identical over 15 bases. The CDR3 has 15 amino acids. The ends lost 5 bases at V and 5 bases at J; junction bases unmatched: 4. Per the germline V gene, CDR1 is MDHEN and CDR2 is SYDVKM.

CDR3 sequence: CASSSGPGEANTEAFF. The CDR3 nucleotides are TGTGCCAGCAGCTCGGGCCCGGGGGAGGCGAACACTGAAGCTTTCTTT. J is TRBJ1-1 and V is TRBV9; a weak D match, TRBD1 (5 bases). The CDR3 has 16 amino acids. CDR1 SGDLS and CDR2 YYNGEE come from the germline V gene. Trimming pared 4 bases from V and 1 base from J, leaving 17 bases between.

There are a few counts of this clone. The chain recombines TRBV19 with TRBJ2-3; 7 bases align to TRBD1. The CDR3 consists of 16 residues. V lost 4 bases to trimming and J lost 1 base; unmatched junction nucleotides: 8. Germline lookup yields CDR1 LNHDA and CDR2 SQIVND (reference sequence). The CDR3 nucleotides are TGTGCCAGTAGTACACAGGGGATGCGGGGCACAGATACGCAGTATTTT. This translates into CASSTQGMRGTDTQYF.

J is TRBJ2-1 and V is TRBV9; TRBD1 is a possible D gene (6 bases). The V end was cut by 3 bases, the J end by 4 bases, with 20 bases between. The CDR3 has 17 amino acids. Germline lookup yields CDR1 SGDLS and CDR2 YYNGEE. The CDR3 loop reads CASSAVGLAGVYNEQFF. The CDR3 bases are TGTGCCAGCAGCGCTGTAGGTTTGGCAGGGGTATACAATGAGCAGTTCTTC.

The CDR3: CASSLEISGANYEQYF. The CDR3 DNA is TGTGCCAGCAGCTTAGAGATTAGCGGGGCCAACTACGAGCAGTACTTC. The gene calls are TRBV11-2 and TRBJ2-7, with 8 bases aligning to TRBD2. This CDR3 has 16 amino acids. After removal of 0 bases from V and 3 bases from J, the junction contained 7 bases not matched to a gene. In germline, CDR1 is SGHAT, CDR2 FQNNGV.

This clone was detected once. The chain is built from TRBV5-4 and TRBJ2-1; 7 bases fit TRBD2. CDR3 length equals 16 residues. The V segment lost 1 base and the J segment 0 bases; nucleotides outside the gene matches: 4. Germline assignment: CDR1 SGHNT and CDR2 YYREEE (reference sequence). For the CDR3, the DNA is TGTGCCAGCAGCTTGTATACGGGGGGCTCCTACAATGAGCAGTTCTTC. The encoded protein is CASSLYTGGSYNEQFF.